A single sample gave rise to the 26 T cell receptor beta chains below, sequenced in a study of blood T cell repertoires in COVID-19. Repertoires were generated with immunoSEQ multiplex PCR, while TCRdb's copy carries only in-frame clones and drops some. This repertoire shows around 150,000 clones, approximately 86% found once; its top ten account for roughly 4%. Sequencing used peripheral blood. The source is a woman aged 55-75 years with active or convalescent COVID-19.

The chain combines TRBV5-1 with TRBJ1-1; D unclear. Trimming removed 2 bases from V and 4 bases from J, with 12 bases in between. The CDR3 covers 14 residues. Germline V gives CDR1 SGHRS, CDR2 YFSETQ. In DNA form, the CDR3 reads TGCGCCAGCAGCTTTTTGGAGGACGGCACTGAAGCTTTCTTT. Its protein product is CASSFLEDGTEAFF.

The genes are TRBV7-2 and TRBJ1-2; D is undetermined. V was clipped by 2 bases and J by 8 bases, with 18 bases between them. Germline CDR1 SGHTA, CDR2 FQGNSA. This CDR3 region has 15 residues. The CDR3 region has the DNA TGTGCCAGCAGCTTATCCGGCGGGTTTTATGGCGGCTACACCTTC. It translates to CASSLSGGFYGGYTF.

The rearrangement links TRBV21-1 to TRBJ1-6; the D call TRBD1 from the table was never checked on the DNA. TRBV21-1 is a pseudogene segment. The length of the CDR3 is 15 residues. The CDR3 is CASILTDFRHSPLHF. DNA for the CDR3: TGTGCCAGCATACTGACAGATTTCCGTCATTCACCCCTCCACTTT.

J is TRBJ1-6 and V is TRBV30, with 7 bases fitting TRBD1. The CDR3 consists of 17 residues. Germline V gives CDR1 GTSNPN, CDR2 SVGIG (reference sequence). Trimming at V came to 1 base and at J to 0 bases, leaving 6 bases not matched to a gene. The CDR3 DNA sequence: TGTGCCTGGAGTGGGGGACAGCTAAGCTCCTATAATTCACCCCTCCACTTT. This encodes CAWSGGQLSSYNSPLHF.

J is TRBJ1-1 and V is TRBV19, with D tentatively TRBD1 (5 bases). V shed 7 bases and J shed 0 bases, with 9 bases lying between them. Germline V gene sequence: CDR1 LNHDA, CDR2 SQIVND (reference sequence). This CDR3 is 13 amino acids long. CDR3 nucleotides: TGTGCCAGTACCCTAGGGGTGAACACTGAAGCTTTCTTT. It codes for CASTLGVNTEAFF.

CDR3 DNA sequence: TGTGCCAGCAGAACAGGAGCAGGGGTCTACAATGAGCAGTTCTTC. Its translation is CASRTGAGVYNEQFF. The gene calls are TRBV5-5 and TRBJ2-1; tentatively, D is TRBD1 (6 bases). The CDR3 runs 15 residues. Per germline, CDR1 SGHKS and CDR2 YYEKEE (reference sequence). V was cut by 5 bases and J by 3 bases, with 15 bases left in between.

The chain recombines TRBV5-1 with TRBJ1-2; no firm D call. Per germline, CDR1 SGHRS and CDR2 YFSETQ. V was pared by 0 bases and J by 8 bases, with 11 bases between. The CDR3 is 13 amino acids. CDR3 nucleotide sequence: TGCGCCAGCAGCTTGGGGCAGAACAAGGGCTACACCTTC. Protein sequence: CASSLGQNKGYTF.

This rearrangement joins TRBV6-6 to TRBJ1-4; TRBD1 might be the D (6 bases). Germline V CDR1 and CDR2: MNHNY, SVGAGI (reference sequence). Trimming cost V 6 bases and J 8 bases, with 13 bases left between them. The length of the CDR3 is 13 residues. The CDR3 protein is CASSQGGSEKLFF. The CDR3 region has the DNA TGTGCCAGCAGCCAAGGGGGTTCCGAAAAACTGTTTTTT.

The chain is built from TRBV2 and TRBJ2-3; D is ambiguous. Germline V gives CDR1 SNHLY, CDR2 FYNNEI. This CDR3 has 12 residues. The V end was cut by 5 bases, the J end by 4 bases, with 7 bases between. CDR3: CASSTTSDTQYF. CDR3 nucleotide sequence: TGTGCCAGCAGTACAACCTCAGATACGCAGTATTTT.

The CDR3 region is CASSYSRVDYGYTF. The CDR3 nucleotides read TGTGCCAGCAGTTACTCGAGGGTAGACTATGGCTACACCTTC. The genes are TRBV6-5 and TRBJ1-2; D call uncertain. The CDR3 is made up of 14 amino acids. V dropped 0 bases and J dropped 3 bases, with 8 bases sitting between them. CDR1 MNHEY and CDR2 SVGAGI come from the germline V gene.

This clone showed up just once. The V call is TRBV4-3, the J call TRBJ1-5, with TRBD1 matching 7 bases. CDR1 and CDR2 (germline): LGHNA, YSLEER. V gave up 4 bases and J gave up 2 bases; unmatched junction bases: 5. The CDR3 covers 15 residues. The CDR3 sequence: CASSLTGEGNQPQHF. The CDR3, as DNA: TGCGCCAGCAGCCTAACAGGGGAGGGCAATCAGCCCCAGCATTTT.

This clone was observed once. This chain connects TRBV7-2 to TRBJ2-3, with TRBD2 matching over 7 bases. Per the germline V gene, CDR1 is SGHTA and CDR2 is FQGNSA. CDR3 length: 16 residues. Germline trimming cut 3 bases from V and 3 bases from J; bases unmatched to any gene: 9. CDR3 nucleotide sequence: TGTGCCAGCAGCTTCCCCGGGCGGGGGTCTACAGATACGCAGTATTTT. This encodes CASSFPGRGSTDTQYF.

The chain has TRBV19 and TRBJ2-2, with a tentative D call TRBD1 (5 bases). Germline V gene lookup returns CDR1 LNHDA and CDR2 SQIVND (reference sequence). CDR3 size: 18 residues. Deletions cut 5 bases from V and 3 bases from J, with 22 bases between. CDR3 sequence: CASSYNPSTDSHTGELFF. The CDR3 DNA is TGTGCCAGTAGTTACAACCCTTCAACCGACAGTCACACCGGGGAGCTGTTTTTT.

The chain has TRBV7-2 and TRBJ1-6, with D tentatively TRBD1 (6 bases). Germline V gene data show CDR1 as SGHTA and CDR2 as FQGNSA. The CDR3 is made up of 13 amino acids. V was cut by 5 bases and J by 10 bases, with 12 bases left in between. CDR3 region: CASSEQGQSPLHF. DNA of the CDR3: TGTGCCAGCAGCGAACAGGGTCAGTCACCCCTCCACTTT.

CDR3 DNA: TGCGCCAGCAGTCAGTCCCCCCCCAGGAACAATGAGCAGTTCTTC. Translated: CASSQSPPRNNEQFF. This rearrangement joins TRBV23-1 to TRBJ2-1; D is unclear. TRBV23-1 carries the ORF label, with uncertain function. Trimming removed 3 bases at V and 5 bases at J, with 14 bases between. CDR3 length equals 15 residues.

The chain carries TRBV4-3 and TRBJ2-3; 10 bases align to TRBD1. The junction had 7 bases not matched to a gene; V was cut back by 0 bases and J by 4 bases. This CDR3 region has 17 residues. Germline V gene data show CDR1 as LGHNA and CDR2 as YSLEER. CDR3 in DNA: TGCGCCAGCAGCCAAGAGTGGGGGACAGGGGTTTCAGATACGCAGTATTTT. Its translation: CASSQEWGTGVSDTQYF.

The rearrangement links TRBV7-2 to TRBJ1-6; 8 bases align to TRBD1. The germline V gene has CDR1 SGHTA and CDR2 FQGNSA. After removal of 5 bases from V and 8 bases from J, the junction contained 8 bases not matched to a gene. The length of the CDR3 is 15 residues. The CDR3, as DNA: TGTGCCAGCAGCCCCGGACAGGGTTTGGATTCACCCCTCCACTTT. Amino acid sequence: CASSPGQGLDSPLHF.

This clone has just a few counts. The V call is TRBV4-3, the J call TRBJ1-6; D possibly corresponds to TRBD1 (6 bases). Per germline, CDR1 LGHNA and CDR2 YSLEER. The V end was cut by 1 base, the J end by 10 bases, with 11 bases between. The CDR3 has 14 amino acids. The DNA of the CDR3 is TGCGCCAGCAGCCAAGGGACAGCCGAGTCACCCCTCCACTTT. Translated, it gives CASSQGTAESPLHF.

The DNA for the CDR3 is TGTGCCAGCTCACCGGCGGGGAGAACGACCAAAAACATTCAGTACTTC. It specifies CASSPAGRTTKNIQYF. This chain uses TRBV18 with TRBJ2-4, with D possibly TRBD2 on 6 matching bases. Germline V gene sequence: CDR1 KGHSH, CDR2 LQKENI. The CDR3 contains 16 residues. V lost 3 bases and J 2 bases, leaving 14 bases between the germline ends.

The gene calls are TRBV18 and TRBJ1-3; 7 bases are a match to TRBD1. Germline CDR1 and CDR2: KGHSH and LQKENI. The length of the CDR3 is 16 residues. V trimming: 4 bases; J trimming: 0 bases; junction bases outside the gene matches: 6. CDR3 in DNA: TGTGCCAGCTCACTTGGGACAGCCGTCTCTGGAAACACCATATATTTT. Its translation is CASSLGTAVSGNTIYF.

The CDR3 DNA follows: TGTGCCAGCAGTTACTCCAGGGCTAGGTATGGCTACACCTTC. As protein: CASSYSRARYGYTF. The rearrangement links TRBV6-6 to TRBJ1-2, with D perhaps matching TRBD1 (5 bases). Germline CDR1 is MNHNY and CDR2 is SVGAGI (reference sequence). V was pared by 0 bases and J by 5 bases, with 10 bases between. The CDR3 loop spans 14 amino acids.

This CDR3 is CASSQDSISGNTIYF. The CDR3 DNA reads TGCGCCAGCAGCCAAGACAGTATCTCTGGAAACACCATATATTTT. The chain couples TRBV4-3 to TRBJ1-3; D is undetermined. Per germline, CDR1 LGHNA and CDR2 YSLEER. Trimming cost V 0 bases and J 0 bases, with 6 bases left between them. The CDR3 is made up of 15 amino acids.

This clone was detected only once. The chain combines TRBV18 with TRBJ1-3; D call uncertain. The CDR3 has 15 residues. The ends were cut back, 4 bases at V and 0 bases at J, with 10 bases in the middle. CDR1 is KGHSH, CDR2 LQKENI, per germline. The CDR3 reads CASSLNSDSGNTIYF. CDR3 DNA: TGTGCCAGCTCACTAAACAGTGACTCTGGAAACACCATATATTTT.

The CDR3 DNA reads as TGTGCCAGTAGGACAGGTAGCTCCTATAATTCACCCCTCCACTTT. Encoded protein: CASRTGSSYNSPLHF. This chain uses TRBV19 with TRBJ1-6, with D maybe TRBD1 (6 bases). Germline CDR1 and CDR2: LNHDA and SQIVND (reference sequence). Trimming took 6 bases from V and 0 from J, leaving 9 bases between them. This CDR3 has 15 residues.

The V call is TRBV7-9, the J call TRBJ1-4, with D tentatively TRBD1 (6 bases). The CDR3 totals 16 residues. Germline lookup yields CDR1 SEHNR and CDR2 FQNEAQ (reference sequence). V lost 3 bases and J 5 bases, leaving 16 bases between the germline ends. The CDR3 sequence is CASSLARGYGNEKLFF. The CDR3 DNA is TGTGCCAGCAGCTTGGCCAGGGGATACGGGAATGAAAAACTGTTTTTT.

This chain joins TRBV7-9 and TRBJ1-1; D is ambiguous. The CDR3 contains 14 residues. Germline V gene lookup returns CDR1 SEHNR and CDR2 FQNEAQ (reference sequence). With 1 base removed from V and 5 bases from J, the gap between germline ends came to 11 bases. The DNA of the CDR3 is TGTGCCAGCAGCTTAGATGGGCGCGGGACTGAAGCTTTCTTT. Translating gives CASSLDGRGTEAFF.